These T cell receptor beta chains were read from a single sample in a study of human T cells and chemical hapten exposure. TCRdb re-called the 5' RACE reads with MiXCR, one entry per CDR3 protein. This table has 80,000 or so distinct CDR3 sequences, more than 15% appearing once. The receptors were gathered from a female donor in good health. Both conserved end residues are part of each CDR3. The D gene is left open where the match is weak. Some rows mark clone size as missing; the rest say once, few, many or name a class of expanded clone.

TRBV6-1,few,TRBD1,TRBJ2-3,CASRQGAASDTQYF,TGTGCCAGCAGACAGGGGGCGGCTTCAGATACGCAGTATTTT
TRBV12-3/TRBV12-4,many,TRBD2,TRBJ2-3,CASRSSGRRTDTQYF,TGTGCCAGCAGGTCTAGCGGGAGGCGCACAGATACGCAGTATTTT
TRBV12-3/TRBV12-4,NA,NA,TRBJ1-5,CAGSRGSNQPQHF,TGTGCGGGGAGCCGAGGGAGCAATCAGCCCCAGCATTTT
TRBV7-2,NA,NA,TRBJ1-2,CASGERANYGYTF,TGTGCCAGTGGGGAGAGGGCTAACTATGGCTACACCTTC
TRBV18,few,NA,TRBJ2-4,CASGRATKNIQYF,TGTGCCAGCGGCAGGGCAACCAAAAACATTCAGTACTTC
TRBV5-4,NA,TRBD1,TRBJ2-3,CASSFEGARADTQYF,TGTGCCAGCAGCTTTGAGGGGGCCCGTGCAGATACGCAGTATTTT
TRBV20-1,many,NA,TRBJ1-5,CSAVQGDSNQPQHF,TGCAGTGCGGTTCAGGGAGATAGCAATCAGCCCCAGCATTTT
TRBV2,NA,TRBD2,TRBJ2-1,CASHRTSYNEQFF,TGTGCCAGCCATCGGACTAGCTACAATGAGCAGTTCTTC
TRBV7-2,few,TRBD2,TRBJ2-1,CASSLGSGGQGEQFF,TGTGCCAGCAGCTTAGGTAGCGGGGGGCAGGGTGAGCAGTTCTTC
TRBV10-3,NA,NA,TRBJ2-1,CAISESYPQPYNEQFF,TGTGCCATCAGTGAGTCGTACCCCCAACCCTACAATGAGCAGTTCTTC
TRBV12-3/TRBV12-4,NA,TRBD1,TRBJ1-1,CASSPTGGSTEAFF,TGTGCCAGCAGTCCTACAGGGGGGAGCACTGAAGCTTTCTTT
TRBV5-6,few,NA,TRBJ1-6,CASSLVADWTEQSPLHF,TGTGCCAGCAGCTTGGTTGCCGACTGGACAGAGCAATCACCCCTCCACTTT
TRBV19,few,NA,TRBJ2-7,CASSIQGYEQYF,TGTGCCAGTAGTATACAGGGGTACGAGCAGTACTTC
TRBV12-3/TRBV12-4,NA,NA,TRBJ1-2,CASRQQGFGGYTF,TGTGCCAGCAGACAGCAGGGGTTTGGTGGCTACACCTTC
TRBV7-9,NA,TRBD2,TRBJ2-3,CASSLVAGGADTQYF,TGTGCCAGCAGCTTAGTAGCGGGAGGAGCAGATACGCAGTATTTT
TRBV29-1,NA,TRBD2,TRBJ2-3,CSVEGGPADTQYF,TGCAGCGTTGAGGGAGGGCCCGCAGATACGCAGTATTTT
TRBV5-1,few,TRBD2,TRBJ2-7,CASSWLAGGPGEQYF,TGCGCCAGCAGCTGGCTAGCGGGAGGGCCAGGAGAGCAGTACTTC
TRBV19,NA,TRBD2,TRBJ2-1,CASTPTSGRLSSYNEQFF,TGTGCCAGTACCCCGACTAGCGGGAGGCTTAGCTCCTACAATGAGCAGTTCTTC
TRBV25-1,NA,NA,TRBJ2-2,CATSWGRGELFF,TGTGCCACAAGTTGGGGCCGGGGGGAGCTGTTTTTT
TRBV7-9,NA,TRBD1,TRBJ2-7,CASRRDRSSYEQYF,TGTGCCAGCCGCCGGGACAGGAGCTCCTACGAGCAGTACTTC
TRBV24-1,few,NA,TRBJ1-5,CATSGGGSGQPQHF,TGTGCCACTTCCGGCGGGGGGTCCGGGCAGCCCCAGCATTTT
TRBV10-3,few,NA,TRBJ2-3,CAISITGPDTQYF,TGTGCCATCAGCATTACAGGGCCAGATACGCAGTATTTT
TRBV28,NA,NA,TRBJ2-7,CASSSYRDEQYF,TGTGCCAGCAGTTCCTACAGGGACGAGCAGTACTTC
TRBV29-1,few,NA,TRBJ2-5,CSVRPGIQETQYF,TGCAGCGTTCGTCCCGGGATCCAAGAGACCCAGTACTTC
TRBV12-3/TRBV12-4,few,TRBD2,TRBJ2-3,CASSLRGLAGVVNTQYF,TGTGCCAGCAGTCTCAGGGGACTAGCGGGAGTAGTAAATACGCAGTATTTT
TRBV29-1,few,NA,TRBJ2-6,CSAKAQGVNDVLTF,TGCAGCGCAAAGGCACAGGGAGTGAACGACGTCCTGACTTTC
TRBV28,few,TRBD1,TRBJ1-6,CASSLTGSFSPLHF,TGTGCCAGCAGTTTGACAGGGAGTTTCTCACCCCTCCACTTT
TRBV12-3/TRBV12-4,NA,NA,TRBJ2-3,CASSPVASAPTDTQYF,TGTGCCAGCAGTCCCGTCGCTAGCGCCCCCACAGATACGCAGTATTTT
TRBV10-3,few,NA,TRBJ1-2,CAIGGGTVARTKPNGYTF,TGTGCCATCGGGGGTGGGACCGTGGCACGAACGAAACCTAATGGCTACACCTTC
TRBV7-2,NA,TRBD2,TRBJ2-1,CASSVSLAHEQFF,TGTGCCAGCAGCGTCTCACTAGCGCATGAGCAGTTCTTC
TRBV10-3,few,NA,TRBJ2-1,CAISEKAPSYNNEQFF,TGTGCCATCAGTGAGAAAGCCCCCTCTTACAACAATGAGCAGTTCTTC
TRBV7-2,NA,TRBD2,TRBJ2-3,CASSLALAGAPLEDTQYF,TGTGCCAGCAGCTTAGCCCTAGCGGGGGCCCCGCTCGAGGATACGCAGTATTTT
TRBV29-1,NA,TRBD1,TRBJ2-5,CSVERTGQETQYF,TGCAGCGTTGAACGGACAGGCCAAGAGACCCAGTATTTC
TRBV2,few,NA,TRBJ1-1,CASNRGTEAFF,TGTGCCAGCAATCGTGGGACTGAAGCTTTCTTT
TRBV7-2,few,NA,TRBJ2-1,CASSLNEEQFF,TGTGCCAGCAGCTTAAATGAAGAGCAGTTCTTC
TRBV7-2,NA,TRBD1,TRBJ1-1,CASSPYGQGGAFF,TGTGCCAGCAGTCCTTATGGACAGGGGGGAGCTTTCTTT
TRBV4-1,NA,TRBD1,TRBJ1-1,CASSHIPGGATEAFF,TGCGCCAGCAGCCACATCCCAGGGGGGGCCACTGAAGCTTTCTTT
TRBV25-1,few,NA,TRBJ2-5,CASSESDDLWAQETQYF,TGTGCCAGCAGTGAATCGGACGACCTTTGGGCCCAAGAGACCCAGTACTTC
TRBV20-1,NA,NA,TRBJ1-3,CSATYGNTIYF,TGCAGTGCTACGTACGGAAACACCATATATTTT
TRBV6-1,NA,NA,TRBJ2-6,CASSDSSSGANVLTF,TGTGCCAGCAGTGACTCTAGCTCTGGGGCCAACGTCCTGACTTTC
TRBV28,NA,NA,TRBJ2-7,CASRRTAYEQYF,TGTGCCAGCAGGCGGACAGCCTACGAGCAGTACTTC
TRBV24-1,NA,TRBD2,TRBJ2-2,CATSDLRSSGGFGLFF,TGTGCCACCAGTGATTTGCGGTCTAGCGGGGGATTTGGGCTGTTTTTT
TRBV25-1,NA,NA,TRBJ2-3,CASSEYRGAGTDTQYF,TGTGCCAGCAGTGAATATAGAGGGGCAGGCACAGATACGCAGTATTTT
TRBV10-2,few,NA,TRBJ1-2,CASSELYGYTF,TGCGCCAGCAGTGAACTCTATGGCTACACCTTC
TRBV20-1,many,TRBD1,TRBJ1-5,CSASPGTGGQPQHF,TGCAGTGCTAGCCCCGGGACAGGGGGTCAGCCCCAGCATTTT
TRBV15,NA,NA,TRBJ1-3,CATSRVFSPRRLSGNTIYF,TGTGCCACCAGCAGAGTATTTTCTCCCAGGCGCCTCTCTGGAAACACCATATATTTT
TRBV11-2,many,NA,TRBJ1-1,CASSFDRQAGLEAFF,TGTGCCAGCAGCTTTGATAGACAGGCCGGCCTCGAAGCTTTCTTT
TRBV10-3,few,NA,TRBJ2-6,CAIAGGMNSGANVLTF,TGTGCCATCGCGGGCGGGATGAACTCTGGGGCCAACGTCCTGACTTTC
TRBV29-1,NA,NA,TRBJ2-1,CSVLPVPTVNEQFF,TGCAGCGTTCTCCCCGTTCCGACAGTCAATGAGCAGTTCTTC
TRBV29-1,NA,NA,TRBJ1-1,CSVVGQTSNTEAFF,TGCAGCGTCGTTGGACAGACGAGTAACACTGAAGCTTTCTTT
TRBV5-1,NA,NA,TRBJ1-5,CASSFDLNRPQHF,TGCGCCAGCAGCTTCGATTTGAATCGGCCCCAGCATTTT
TRBV10-2,once,NA,TRBJ2-3,CASSESVTLKGTDTQYF,TGCGCCAGCAGTGAGTCAGTTACCCTCAAGGGGACAGATACGCAGTATTTT
TRBV30,few,NA,TRBJ2-4,CAWSVSGLNIQYF,TGTGCCTGGAGTGTGTCGGGGTTAAACATTCAGTACTTC
TRBV7-2,many,TRBD2,TRBJ2-1,CASSLGAGGYNEQFF,TGTGCCAGCAGCTTAGGAGCGGGGGGTTACAATGAGCAGTTCTTC
TRBV5-8,few,TRBD1,TRBJ1-1,CASSGYDRVYNTEAFF,TGTGCCAGCAGCGGATATGACAGGGTGTATAACACTGAAGCTTTCTTT
TRBV5-1,NA,TRBD2,TRBJ2-1,CASRLAGVSEQFF,TGCGCCAGCCGTCTAGCGGGAGTAAGTGAGCAGTTCTTC
TRBV28,few,TRBD1,TRBJ1-5,CASSFYRGLQPQHF,TGTGCCAGCAGTTTTTACAGGGGGCTCCAGCCCCAGCATTTT
TRBV10-3,few,TRBD1,TRBJ2-7,CASAKGQDRNEQYF,TGTGCCTCAGCCAAGGGACAGGATCGGAACGAGCAGTACTTC
TRBV30,NA,NA,TRBJ1-5,CAWSVLQANQPQHF,TGTGCCTGGAGTGTACTTCAAGCTAATCAGCCCCAGCATTTT